A selection of T cell receptor beta chains follows, all from one sample in a study of CD8 T cells in Susac syndrome. TCRdb independently ran MiXCR on the immunoSEQ multiplex PCR reads; one entry per CDR3 protein. The sample holds approximately 180,000 distinct CDR3 sequences, 91% seen once. The sequencing sample was made of CD4+ T cells from PBMCs. The origin of the receptors is a human donor with Susac syndrome. Both conserved end residues are part of each CDR3. The D gene is left open where the match is weak. Not all rows give a size; the values are once, few, many and, for expanded clones, a class.

V gene,clone size,CDR3 length,J gene,D gene,CDR3 DNA,CDR3 protein
TRBV6-1,.,13,TRBJ2-3,.,TGTGCCAGCAGTGAAAGTTGGGTAGATACGCAGTATTTT,CASSESWVDTQYF
TRBV3-1,.,13,TRBJ1-2,.,TGTGCCAGCAGCCAAGGGGCCCTCTATGGCTACACCTTC,CASSQGALYGYTF
TRBV5-4,.,16,TRBJ2-7,TRBD2,TGTGCCAGCAGCCCCAAAGCGGGGGTCCCTTCCTACGAGCAGTACTTC,CASSPKAGVPSYEQYF
TRBV6-5,.,13,TRBJ1-6,TRBD1,TGTGCCAGCACGGGACAGTATAATTCACCCCTCCACTTT,CASTGQYNSPLHF
TRBV11-2,.,14,TRBJ2-7,TRBD1,TGTGCCAGCAGCTCTAGGGACAGGGGCTACGAGCAGTACTTC,CASSSRDRGYEQYF
TRBV14,.,11,TRBJ1-1,.,TGTGCCAGCAGCCCGGGGGGGAGGGCTTTCTTT,CASSPGGRAFF
TRBV4-1,once,15,TRBJ2-3,.,TGCGCCAGCAGCCAGCGGGGGCCTCTCACAGATACGCAGTATTTT,CASSQRGPLTDTQYF
TRBV4-1,once,12,TRBJ2-7,.,TGCGCCAGCAGCCAGAGTGGGTACGAGCAGTACTTC,CASSQSGYEQYF
TRBV11-2,once,17,TRBJ2-3,TRBD1,TGTGCCAGCAGCTCACCCCCCCCGACAGGGTTGGTGGATACGCAGTATTTT,CASSSPPPTGLVDTQYF
TRBV20-1,once,10,TRBJ2-5,.,TGCAGTGCTGGGGTAGAGACCCAGTACTTC,CSAGVETQYF